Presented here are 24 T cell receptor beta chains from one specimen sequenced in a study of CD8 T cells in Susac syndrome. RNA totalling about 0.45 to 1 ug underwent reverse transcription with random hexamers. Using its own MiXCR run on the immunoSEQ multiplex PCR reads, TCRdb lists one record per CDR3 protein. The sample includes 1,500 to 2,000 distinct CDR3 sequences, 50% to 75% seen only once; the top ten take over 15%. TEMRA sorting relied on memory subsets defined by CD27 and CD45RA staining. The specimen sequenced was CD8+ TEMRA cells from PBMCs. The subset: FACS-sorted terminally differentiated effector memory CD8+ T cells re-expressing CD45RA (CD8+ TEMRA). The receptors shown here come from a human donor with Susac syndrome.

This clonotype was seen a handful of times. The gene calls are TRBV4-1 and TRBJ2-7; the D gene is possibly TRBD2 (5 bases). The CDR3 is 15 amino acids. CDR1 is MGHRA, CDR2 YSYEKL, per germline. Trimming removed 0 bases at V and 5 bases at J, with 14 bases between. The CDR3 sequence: CASSQDVAGRDEQYF. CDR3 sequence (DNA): TGCGCCAGCAGCCAAGATGTGGCGGGCCGGGACGAGCAGTACTTC.

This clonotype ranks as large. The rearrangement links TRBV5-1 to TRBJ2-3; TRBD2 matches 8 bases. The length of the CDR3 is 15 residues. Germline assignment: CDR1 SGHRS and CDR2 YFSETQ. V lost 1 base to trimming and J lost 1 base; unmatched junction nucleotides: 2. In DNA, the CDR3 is TGCGCCAGCAGCTTGTCGACTAGCGGCACAGATACGCAGTATTTT. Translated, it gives CASSLSTSGTDTQYF.

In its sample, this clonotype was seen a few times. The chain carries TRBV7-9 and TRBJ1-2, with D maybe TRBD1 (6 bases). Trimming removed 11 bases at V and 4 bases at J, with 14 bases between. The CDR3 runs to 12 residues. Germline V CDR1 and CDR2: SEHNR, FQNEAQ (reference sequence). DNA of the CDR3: TGTGCCGGAAAGCAAGGGGGCTATGGCTACACCTTC. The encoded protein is CAGKQGGYGYTF.

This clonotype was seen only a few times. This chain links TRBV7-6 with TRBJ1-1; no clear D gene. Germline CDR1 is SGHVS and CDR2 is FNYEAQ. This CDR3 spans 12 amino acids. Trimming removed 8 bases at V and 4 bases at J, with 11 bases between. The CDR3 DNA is TGTGCCAGCGGATCCCTGCCCACTGAAGCTTTCTTT. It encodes CASGSLPTEAFF.

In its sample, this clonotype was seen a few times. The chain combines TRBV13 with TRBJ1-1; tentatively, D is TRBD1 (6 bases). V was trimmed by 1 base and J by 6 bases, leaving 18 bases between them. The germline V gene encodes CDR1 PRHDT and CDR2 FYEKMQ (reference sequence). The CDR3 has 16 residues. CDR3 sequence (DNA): TGTGCCAGCAGCTTAGAGGCCGGGGGGCGAATGGCTGAAGCTTTCTTT. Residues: CASSLEAGGRMAEAFF. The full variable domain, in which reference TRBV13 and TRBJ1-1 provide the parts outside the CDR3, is AAGVIQSPRHLIKEKRETATLKCYPIPRHDTVYWYQQGPGQDPQFLISFYEKMQSDKGSIPDRFSAQQFSDYHSELNMSSLELGDSALYFCASSLEAGGRMAEAFFGQGTRLTVV.

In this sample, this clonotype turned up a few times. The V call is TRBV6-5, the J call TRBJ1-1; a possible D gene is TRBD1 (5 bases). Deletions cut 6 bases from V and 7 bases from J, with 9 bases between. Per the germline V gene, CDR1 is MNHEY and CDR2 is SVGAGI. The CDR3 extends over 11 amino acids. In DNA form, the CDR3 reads TGTGCCAGCAGCCCGGGGCTTGAAGCTTTCTTT. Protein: CASSPGLEAFF.

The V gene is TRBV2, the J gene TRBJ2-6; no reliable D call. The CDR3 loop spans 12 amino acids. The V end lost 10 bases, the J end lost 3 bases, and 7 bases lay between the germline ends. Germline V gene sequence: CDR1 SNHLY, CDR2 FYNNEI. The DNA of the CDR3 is TGTGCCACCCGAAGTGGGGCCAACGTCCTGACTTTC. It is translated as CATRSGANVLTF.

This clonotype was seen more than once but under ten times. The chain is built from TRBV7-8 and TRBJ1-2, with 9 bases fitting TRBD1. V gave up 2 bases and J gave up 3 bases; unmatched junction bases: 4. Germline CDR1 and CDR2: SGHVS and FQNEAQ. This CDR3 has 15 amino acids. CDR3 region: CASSLSGQGDYGYTF. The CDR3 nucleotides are TGTGCCAGCAGCTTATCGGGACAGGGTGACTATGGCTACACCTTC.

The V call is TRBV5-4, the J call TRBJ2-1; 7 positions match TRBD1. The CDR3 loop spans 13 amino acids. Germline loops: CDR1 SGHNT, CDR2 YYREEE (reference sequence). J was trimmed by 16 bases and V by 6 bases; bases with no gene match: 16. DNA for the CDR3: TGTGCCAGCACCTCGAAGGGGGCCCCCGTTAGTTTCTTC. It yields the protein CASTSKGAPVSFF.

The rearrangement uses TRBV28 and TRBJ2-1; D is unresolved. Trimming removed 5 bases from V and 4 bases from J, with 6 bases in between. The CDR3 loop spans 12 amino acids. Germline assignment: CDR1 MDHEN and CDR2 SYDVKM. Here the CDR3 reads CASSPQYNEQFF. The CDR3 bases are TGTGCCAGCAGTCCCCAATACAATGAGCAGTTCTTC.

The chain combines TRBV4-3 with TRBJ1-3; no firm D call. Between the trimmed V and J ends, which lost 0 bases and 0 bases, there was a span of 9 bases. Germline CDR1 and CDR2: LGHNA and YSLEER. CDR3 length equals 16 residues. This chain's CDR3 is CASSQDKVTSGNTIYF. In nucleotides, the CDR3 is TGCGCCAGCAGCCAAGATAAGGTCACCTCTGGAAACACCATATATTTT.

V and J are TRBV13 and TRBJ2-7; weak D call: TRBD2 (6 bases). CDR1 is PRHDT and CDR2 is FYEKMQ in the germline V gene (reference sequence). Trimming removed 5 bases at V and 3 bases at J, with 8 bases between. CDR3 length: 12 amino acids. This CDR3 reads CASSVGGYEQYF. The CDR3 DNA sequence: TGTGCCAGCAGCGTCGGGGGCTACGAGCAGTACTTC.

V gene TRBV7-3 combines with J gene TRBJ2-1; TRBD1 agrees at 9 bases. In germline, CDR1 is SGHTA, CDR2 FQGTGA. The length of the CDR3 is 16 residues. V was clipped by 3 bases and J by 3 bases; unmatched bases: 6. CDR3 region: CASSLSGTGIYNEQFF. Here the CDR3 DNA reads TGTGCCAGCAGCTTGTCCGGGACAGGGATCTACAATGAGCAGTTCTTC. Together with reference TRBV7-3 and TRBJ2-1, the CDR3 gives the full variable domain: GAGVSQTPSNKVTEKGKYVELRCDPISGHTALYWYRQSLGQGPEFLIYFQGTGAADDSGLPNDRFFAVRPEGSVSTLKIQRTERGDSAVYLCASSLSGTGIYNEQFFGPGTRLTVL.

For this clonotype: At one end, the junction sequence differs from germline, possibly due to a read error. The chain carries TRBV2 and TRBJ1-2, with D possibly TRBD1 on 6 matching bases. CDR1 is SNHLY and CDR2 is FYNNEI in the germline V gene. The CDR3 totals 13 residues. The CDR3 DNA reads TGTGCCGGCAGTGGACAGAGCAACTATGGCTACACCTTC. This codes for CAGSGQSNYGYTF.

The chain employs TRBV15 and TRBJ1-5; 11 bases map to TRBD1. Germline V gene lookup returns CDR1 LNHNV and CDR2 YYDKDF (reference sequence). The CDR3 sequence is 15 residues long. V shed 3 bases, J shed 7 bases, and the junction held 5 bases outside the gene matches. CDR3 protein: CATSRDRGQGQPQHF. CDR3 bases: TGTGCCACCAGCAGGGACAGGGGGCAGGGGCAGCCCCAGCATTTT.

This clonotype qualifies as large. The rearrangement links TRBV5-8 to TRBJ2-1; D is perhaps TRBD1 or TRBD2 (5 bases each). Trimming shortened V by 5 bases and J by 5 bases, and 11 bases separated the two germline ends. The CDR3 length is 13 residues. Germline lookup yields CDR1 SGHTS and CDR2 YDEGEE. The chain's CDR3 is CASRDVGDNEQFF. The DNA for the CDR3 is TGTGCCAGCAGAGATGTGGGGGACAATGAGCAGTTCTTC.

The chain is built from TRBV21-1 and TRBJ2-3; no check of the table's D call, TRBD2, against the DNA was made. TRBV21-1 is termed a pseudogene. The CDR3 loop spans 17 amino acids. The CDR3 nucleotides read TGTGCCAGCAGCAAAGAGAGCCTAGAGGGTAACACAGATACGCAGTATTTT. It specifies CASSKESLEGNTDTQYF.

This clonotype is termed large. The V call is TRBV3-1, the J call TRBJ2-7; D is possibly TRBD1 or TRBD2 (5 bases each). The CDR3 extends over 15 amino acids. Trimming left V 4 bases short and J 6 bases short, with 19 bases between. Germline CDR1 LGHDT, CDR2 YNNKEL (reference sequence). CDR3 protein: CASSPAVPGAGEQYF. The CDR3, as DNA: TGTGCCAGCAGCCCAGCGGTCCCCGGGGCAGGCGAGCAGTACTTC.

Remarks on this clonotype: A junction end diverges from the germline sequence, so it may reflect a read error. CDR3 residues: CASRGPWGSSGEYQKTQYF. Written as DNA, the CDR3 is TGTGCCAGCAGGGGCCCCTGGGGATCTAGCGGGGAGTACCAAAAGACCCAGTACTTC. This chain links TRBV6-2 or TRBV6-3 with TRBJ2-5, with 9 bases matching TRBD2. Per the germline V gene, CDR1 is MNHEY and CDR2 is SVGEGT. The CDR3 covers 19 residues.

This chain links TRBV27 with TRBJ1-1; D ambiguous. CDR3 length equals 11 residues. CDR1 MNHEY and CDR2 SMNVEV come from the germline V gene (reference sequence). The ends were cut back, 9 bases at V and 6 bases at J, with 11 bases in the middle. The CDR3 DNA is TGTGCCAGTGGTACTTGGCCTGAAGCTTTCTTT. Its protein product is CASGTWPEAFF.

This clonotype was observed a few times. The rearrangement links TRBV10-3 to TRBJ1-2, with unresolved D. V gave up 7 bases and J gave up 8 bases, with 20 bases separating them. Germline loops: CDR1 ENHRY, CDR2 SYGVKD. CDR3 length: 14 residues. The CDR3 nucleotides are TGTGCCATCACACTCGAGAATGCTCTTGGAGGCTACACCTTC. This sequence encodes CAITLENALGGYTF.

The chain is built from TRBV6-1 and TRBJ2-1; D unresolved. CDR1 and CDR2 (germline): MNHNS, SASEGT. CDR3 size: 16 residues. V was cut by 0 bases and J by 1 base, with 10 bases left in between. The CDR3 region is CASSEARGYSYNEQFF. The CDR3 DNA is TGTGCCAGCAGTGAAGCTCGAGGTTATTCCTACAATGAGCAGTTCTTC.

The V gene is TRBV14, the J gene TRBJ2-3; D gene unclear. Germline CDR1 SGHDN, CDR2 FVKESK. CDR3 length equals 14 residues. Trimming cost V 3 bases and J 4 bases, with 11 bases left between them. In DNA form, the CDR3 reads TGTGCCAGCAGCCATTGGGATAACGCAGATACGCAGTATTTT. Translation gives CASSHWDNADTQYF.

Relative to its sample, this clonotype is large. The CDR3 DNA reads as TGTGCCAGCAGCTTACTGGACAGCTCCTACGAGCAGTACTTC. It translates to CASSLLDSSYEQYF. The chain links TRBV7-9 to TRBJ2-7, with TRBD1 as a possible D gene (6 bases). This CDR3 is 14 amino acids long. V was cut by 2 bases and J by 0 bases, with 8 bases left in between. Germline V gene sequence: CDR1 SEHNR, CDR2 FQNEAQ (reference sequence).